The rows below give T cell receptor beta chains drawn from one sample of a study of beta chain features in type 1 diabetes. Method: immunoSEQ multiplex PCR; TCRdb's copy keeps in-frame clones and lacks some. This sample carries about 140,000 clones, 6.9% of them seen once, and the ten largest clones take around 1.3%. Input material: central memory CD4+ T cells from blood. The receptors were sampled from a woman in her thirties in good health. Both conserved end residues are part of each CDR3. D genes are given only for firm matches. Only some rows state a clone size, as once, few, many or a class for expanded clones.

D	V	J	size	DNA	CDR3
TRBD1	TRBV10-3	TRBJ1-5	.	TGTGCCATCAGGGGACAGGGAGATCAGCCCCAGCATTTT	CAIRGQGDQPQHF
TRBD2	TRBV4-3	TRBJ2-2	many	TGCGCCAGCAGCCAAGATCTAGCGGGAGGGCCACGGGGGGAGCTGTTTTTT	CASSQDLAGGPRGELFF
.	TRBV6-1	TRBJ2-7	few	TGTGCCAGCACAGGCGGGTTAGACGAGCAGTACTTC	CASTGGLDEQYF
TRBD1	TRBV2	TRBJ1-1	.	TGTGCCAGCAGCCAGGGACAGAAGAACACTGAAGCTTTCTTT	CASSQGQKNTEAFF
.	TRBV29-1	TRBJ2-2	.	TGCAGCGTCGCGGAGGACAACACCGGGGAGCTGTTTTTT	CSVAEDNTGELFF
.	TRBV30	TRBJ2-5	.	TGTGCCTGGAGTGTCTCGAGAGAGACCCAGTACTTC	CAWSVSRETQYF
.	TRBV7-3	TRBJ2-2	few	TGTGCCAGCAGCCCAGGAGGAGGGACGGGCACCGGGGAGCTGTTTTTT	CASSPGGGTGTGELFF
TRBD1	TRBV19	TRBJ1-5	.	TGTGCCAGTAGCGGACAGGGGGGCCAGCCCCAGCATTTT	CASSGQGGQPQHF
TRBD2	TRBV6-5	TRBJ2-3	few	TGTGCCAGCAGTTACGCACTAGCGGGAAGCACAGATACGCAGTATTTT	CASSYALAGSTDTQYF
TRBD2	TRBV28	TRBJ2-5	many	TGTGCCAGCAGTCCCCGTAGCGGGGAAGAGACCCAGTACTTC	CASSPRSGEETQYF
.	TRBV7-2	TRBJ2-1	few	TGTGCCAGCAGCTGGGTTCCGGAGGGCTACAATGAGCAGTTCTTC	CASSWVPEGYNEQFF
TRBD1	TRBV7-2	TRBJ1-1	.	TGTGCCAGCAGCCGACAGGGGGTAGTAGCTGAAGCTTTCTTT	CASSRQGVVAEAFF
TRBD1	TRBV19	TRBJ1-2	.	TGTGCCAGTAGTATAGACGGAGATGGACAGGTGTCCTATGGCTACACCTTC	CASSIDGDGQVSYGYTF
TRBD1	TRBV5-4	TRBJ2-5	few	TGTGCCAGCAGCTTGGATCCGGGACAGGGTCGAGAGACCCAGTACTTC	CASSLDPGQGRETQYF
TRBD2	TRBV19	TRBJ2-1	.	TGTGCCAGTAGTAGCGGACTAGCGGGAGAAGAGCAGTTCTTC	CASSSGLAGEEQFF
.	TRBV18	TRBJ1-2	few	TGTGCCAGCTCCCTCCGAGATATAAACTATGGCTACACCTTC	CASSLRDINYGYTF
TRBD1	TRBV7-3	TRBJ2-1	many	TGTGCCAGCAGCTTAAGGGACAGTAATGAGCAGTTCTTC	CASSLRDSNEQFF
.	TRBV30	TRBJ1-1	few	TGTGCCTGGAGTGTATTTGGAGAGGCTTTCTTT	CAWSVFGEAFF
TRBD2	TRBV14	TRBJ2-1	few	TGTGCCAGCAGCCCCAGTAGCGGGAGTTTATATGAGCAGTTCTTC	CASSPSSGSLYEQFF
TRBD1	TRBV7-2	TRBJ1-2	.	TGTGCCAGCAGTCACGGACAGGGGGCTGGTGGCTACACCTTC	CASSHGQGAGGYTF
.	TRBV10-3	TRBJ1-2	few	TGTGCCATCAGTGAGGGAGGGCATGGCTACACCTTC	CAISEGGHGYTF
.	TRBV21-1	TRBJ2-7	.	TGTGCCAGCGAGGAGGTTTTGAGGATTCGGTTCGGATACGAGCAGTACTTC	CASEEVLRIRFGYEQYF
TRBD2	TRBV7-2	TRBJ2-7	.	TGCGCCAGCAGCCTCGGACTAGCGGCTTACGAGCAGTACTTC	CASSLGLAAYEQYF
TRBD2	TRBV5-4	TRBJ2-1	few	TGTGCCAGCAGAGCCGGACTAGCGGGATCTTACAATGAGCAGTTCTTC	CASRAGLAGSYNEQFF
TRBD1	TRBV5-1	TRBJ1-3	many	TGCGCCAGCAGCTACGACGCTGGACAGGAAATAGGAAACACCATATATTTT	CASSYDAGQEIGNTIYF
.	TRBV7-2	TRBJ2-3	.	TGTGCCAGCAGCTTGACTGGAACCACAGATACGCAGTATTTT	CASSLTGTTDTQYF